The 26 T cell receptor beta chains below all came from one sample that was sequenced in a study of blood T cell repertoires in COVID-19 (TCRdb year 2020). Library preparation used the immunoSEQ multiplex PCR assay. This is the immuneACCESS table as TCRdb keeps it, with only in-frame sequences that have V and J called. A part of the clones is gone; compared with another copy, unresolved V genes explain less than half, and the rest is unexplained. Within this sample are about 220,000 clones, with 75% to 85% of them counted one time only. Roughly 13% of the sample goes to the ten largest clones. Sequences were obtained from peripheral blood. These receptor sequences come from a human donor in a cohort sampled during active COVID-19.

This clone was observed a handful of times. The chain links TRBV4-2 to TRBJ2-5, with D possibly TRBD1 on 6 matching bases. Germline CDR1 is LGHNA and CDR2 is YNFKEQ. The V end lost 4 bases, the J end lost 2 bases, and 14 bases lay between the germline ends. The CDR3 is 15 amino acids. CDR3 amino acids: CASSRYRDTQETQYF. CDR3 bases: TGTGCCAGCAGCCGTTACCGGGACACTCAAGAGACCCAGTACTTC.

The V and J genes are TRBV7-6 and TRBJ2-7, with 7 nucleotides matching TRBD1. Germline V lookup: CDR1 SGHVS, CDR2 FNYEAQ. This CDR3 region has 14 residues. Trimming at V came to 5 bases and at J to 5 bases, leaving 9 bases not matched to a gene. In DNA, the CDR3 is TGTGCCAGCAGCCCAGTTAGAGGGGGCAACGAGCAGTACTTC. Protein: CASSPVRGGNEQYF.

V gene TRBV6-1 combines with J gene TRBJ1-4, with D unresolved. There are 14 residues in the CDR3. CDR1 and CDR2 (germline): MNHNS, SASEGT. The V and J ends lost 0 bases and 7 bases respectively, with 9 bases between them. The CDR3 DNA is TGTGCCAGCAGTGAAGCATCCTTCCCTGAAAAACTGTTTTTT. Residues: CASSEASFPEKLFF.

The CDR3 bases are TGCGCCAGCAGCTCTCACCGGGACAGGGGTACAGATACGCAGTATTTT. Protein product: CASSSHRDRGTDTQYF. The chain uses TRBV5-1 and TRBJ2-3, with 10 bases fitting TRBD1. V shed 3 bases and J 3 bases; nucleotides not matched to a gene: 7. Per the germline V gene, CDR1 is SGHRS and CDR2 is YFSETQ. CDR3 size: 16 residues.

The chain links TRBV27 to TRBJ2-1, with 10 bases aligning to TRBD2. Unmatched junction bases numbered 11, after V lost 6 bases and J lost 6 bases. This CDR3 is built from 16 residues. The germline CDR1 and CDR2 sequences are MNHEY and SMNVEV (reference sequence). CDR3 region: CASSIIGASGSNEQFF. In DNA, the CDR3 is TGTGCCAGCAGCATCATAGGGGCTAGCGGGAGCAATGAGCAGTTCTTC.

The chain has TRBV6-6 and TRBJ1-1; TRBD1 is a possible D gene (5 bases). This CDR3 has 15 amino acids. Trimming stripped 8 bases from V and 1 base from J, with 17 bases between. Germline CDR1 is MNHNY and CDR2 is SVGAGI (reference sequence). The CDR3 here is CASALGEGRNTEAFF. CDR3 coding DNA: TGTGCCAGCGCATTAGGGGAGGGAAGGAACACTGAAGCTTTCTTT.

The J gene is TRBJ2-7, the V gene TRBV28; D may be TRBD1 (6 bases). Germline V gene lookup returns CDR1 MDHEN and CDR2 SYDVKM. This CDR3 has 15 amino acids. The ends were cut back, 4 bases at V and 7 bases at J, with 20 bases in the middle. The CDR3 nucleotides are TGTGCCAGCAGTTCGGGACACCTAATCCCTGGAGAGCAGTACTTC. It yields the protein CASSSGHLIPGEQYF.

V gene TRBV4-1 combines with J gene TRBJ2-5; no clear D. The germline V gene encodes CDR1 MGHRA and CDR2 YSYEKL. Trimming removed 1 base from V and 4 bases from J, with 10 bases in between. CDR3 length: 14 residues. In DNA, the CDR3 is TGCGCCAGCAGCCAAGGCCAGCGAGGAGAGACCCAGTACTTC. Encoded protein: CASSQGQRGETQYF.

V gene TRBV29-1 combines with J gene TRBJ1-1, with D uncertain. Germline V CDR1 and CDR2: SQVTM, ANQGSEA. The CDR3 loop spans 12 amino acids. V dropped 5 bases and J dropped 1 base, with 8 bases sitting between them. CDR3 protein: CSVRSGNTEAFF. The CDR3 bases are TGCAGCGTTAGGTCGGGGAACACTGAAGCTTTCTTT.

In DNA, the CDR3 is TGTGCCAGTAGTACGAGGACAGGGAAAGGTGGAAACACCATATATTTT. Protein product: CASSTRTGKGGNTIYF. The chain couples TRBV19 to TRBJ1-3; 8 nucleotides match TRBD1. CDR3 length: 16 residues. In germline, CDR1 is LNHDA, CDR2 SQIVND (reference sequence). Trimming took 4 bases from V and 3 from J; bases not matched to a gene: 8.

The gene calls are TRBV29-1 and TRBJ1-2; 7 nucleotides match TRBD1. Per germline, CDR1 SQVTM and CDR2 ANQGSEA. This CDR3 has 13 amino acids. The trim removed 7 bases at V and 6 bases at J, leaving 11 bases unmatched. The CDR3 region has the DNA TGCAGCGCAACAGGGGCCACTGAAGATGGCTACACCTTC. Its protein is CSATGATEDGYTF.

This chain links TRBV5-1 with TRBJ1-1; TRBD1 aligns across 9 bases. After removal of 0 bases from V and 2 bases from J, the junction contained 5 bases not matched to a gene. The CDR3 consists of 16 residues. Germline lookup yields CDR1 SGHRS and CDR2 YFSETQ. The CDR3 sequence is CASSLAQGAYNTEAFF. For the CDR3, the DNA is TGCGCCAGCAGCTTGGCACAGGGGGCTTATAACACTGAAGCTTTCTTT.

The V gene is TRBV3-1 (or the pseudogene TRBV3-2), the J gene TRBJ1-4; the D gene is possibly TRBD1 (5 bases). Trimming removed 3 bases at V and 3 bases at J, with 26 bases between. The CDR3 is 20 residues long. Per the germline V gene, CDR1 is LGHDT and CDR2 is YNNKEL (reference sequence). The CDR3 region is CASSQGLFGGKTGANEKLFF. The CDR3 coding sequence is TGTGCCAGCAGCCAGGGATTATTTGGGGGGAAAACTGGGGCTAATGAAAAACTGTTTTTT.

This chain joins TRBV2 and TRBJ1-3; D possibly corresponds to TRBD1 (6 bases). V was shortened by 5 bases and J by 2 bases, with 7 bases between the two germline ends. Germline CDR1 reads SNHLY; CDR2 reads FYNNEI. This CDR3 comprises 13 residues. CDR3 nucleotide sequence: TGTGCCAGCAGTAGGGACACTGGAAACACCATATATTTT. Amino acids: CASSRDTGNTIYF.

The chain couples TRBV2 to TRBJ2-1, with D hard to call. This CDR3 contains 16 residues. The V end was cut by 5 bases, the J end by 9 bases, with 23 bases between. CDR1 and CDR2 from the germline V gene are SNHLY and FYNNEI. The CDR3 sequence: CASSTPGSTPRSEQFF. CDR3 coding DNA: TGTGCCAGCAGTACTCCCGGGTCGACCCCCCGAAGTGAGCAGTTCTTC.

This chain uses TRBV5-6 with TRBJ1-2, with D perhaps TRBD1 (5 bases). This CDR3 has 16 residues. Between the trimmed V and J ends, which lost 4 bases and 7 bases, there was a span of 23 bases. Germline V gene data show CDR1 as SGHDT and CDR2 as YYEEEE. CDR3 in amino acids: CASSQTRARAIGGYTF. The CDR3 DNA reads TGTGCCAGCAGCCAGACCAGGGCTCGGGCTATTGGTGGCTACACCTTC. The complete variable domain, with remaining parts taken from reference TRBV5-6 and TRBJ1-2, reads DAGVTQSPTHLIKTRGQQVTLRCSPKSGHDTVSWYQQALGQGPQFIFQYYEEEERQRGNFPDRFSGHQFPNYSSELNVNALLLGDSALYLCASSQTRARAIGGYTFGSGTRLTVV.

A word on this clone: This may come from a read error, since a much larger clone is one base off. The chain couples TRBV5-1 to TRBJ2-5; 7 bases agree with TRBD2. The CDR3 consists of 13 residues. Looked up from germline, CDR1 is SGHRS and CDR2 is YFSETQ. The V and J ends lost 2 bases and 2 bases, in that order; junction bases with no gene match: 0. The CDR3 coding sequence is TGCGCCAGCAGCTTCGGGGGGCAAGAGACCCAGTACTTC. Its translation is CASSFGGQETQYF.

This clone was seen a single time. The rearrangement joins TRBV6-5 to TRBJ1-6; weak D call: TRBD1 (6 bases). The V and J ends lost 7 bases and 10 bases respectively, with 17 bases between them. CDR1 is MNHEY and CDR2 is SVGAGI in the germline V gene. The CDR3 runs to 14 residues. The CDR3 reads CASNRDTKGSPLHF. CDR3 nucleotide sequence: TGTGCCAGCAACCGGGACACGAAAGGGTCACCCCTCCACTTT.

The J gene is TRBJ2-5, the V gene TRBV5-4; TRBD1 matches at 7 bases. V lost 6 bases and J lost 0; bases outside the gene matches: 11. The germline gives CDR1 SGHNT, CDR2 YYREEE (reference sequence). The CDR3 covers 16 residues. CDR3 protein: CASTRRAGGNQETQYF. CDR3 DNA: TGTGCCAGCACCCGCAGGGCAGGGGGTAACCAAGAGACCCAGTACTTC.

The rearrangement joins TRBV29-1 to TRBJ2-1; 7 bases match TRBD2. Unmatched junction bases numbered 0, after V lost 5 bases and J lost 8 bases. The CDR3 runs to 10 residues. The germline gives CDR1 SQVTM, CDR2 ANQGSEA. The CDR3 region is CSVREDEQFF. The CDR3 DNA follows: TGCAGCGTTCGGGAGGATGAGCAGTTCTTC.

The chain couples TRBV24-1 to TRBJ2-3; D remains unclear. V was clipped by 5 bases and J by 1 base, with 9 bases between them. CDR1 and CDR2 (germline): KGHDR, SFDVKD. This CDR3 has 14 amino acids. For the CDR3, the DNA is TGTGCCACCAGTGCCAGGATGGGCACAGATACGCAGTATTTT. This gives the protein CATSARMGTDTQYF.

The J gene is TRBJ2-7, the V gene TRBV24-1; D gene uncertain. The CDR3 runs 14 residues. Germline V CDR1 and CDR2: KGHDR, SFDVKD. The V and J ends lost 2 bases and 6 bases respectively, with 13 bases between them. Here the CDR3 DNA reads TGTGCCACCAGTGATTACTCAGACTCTTCCGAGCAGTACTTC. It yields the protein CATSDYSDSSEQYF.

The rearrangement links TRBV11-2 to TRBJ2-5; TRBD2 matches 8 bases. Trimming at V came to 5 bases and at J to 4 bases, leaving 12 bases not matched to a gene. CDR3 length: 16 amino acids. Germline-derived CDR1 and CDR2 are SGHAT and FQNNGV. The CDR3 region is CASSRRAGDARETQYF. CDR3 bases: TGTGCCAGCAGCCGCCGAGCGGGGGACGCTAGAGAGACCCAGTACTTC.

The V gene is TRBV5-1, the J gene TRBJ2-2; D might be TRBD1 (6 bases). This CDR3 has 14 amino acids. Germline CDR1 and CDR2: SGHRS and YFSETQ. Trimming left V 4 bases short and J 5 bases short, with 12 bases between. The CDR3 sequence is CASSRTVRTGELFF. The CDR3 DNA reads TGCGCCAGCAGCCGGACAGTTCGGACCGGGGAGCTGTTTTTT.

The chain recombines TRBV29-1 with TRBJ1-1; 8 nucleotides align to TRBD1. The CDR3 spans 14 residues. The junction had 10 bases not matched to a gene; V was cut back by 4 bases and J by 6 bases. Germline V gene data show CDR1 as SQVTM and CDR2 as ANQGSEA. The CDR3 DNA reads TGCAGCGTTGTAAGACAGGGGCTTATCGCTGAAGCTTTCTTT. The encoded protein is CSVVRQGLIAEAFF.

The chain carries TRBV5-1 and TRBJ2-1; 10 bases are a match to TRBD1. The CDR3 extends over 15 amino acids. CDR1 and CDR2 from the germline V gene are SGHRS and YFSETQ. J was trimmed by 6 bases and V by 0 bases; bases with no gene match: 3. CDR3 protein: CASSLGQGALNEQFF. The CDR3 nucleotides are TGCGCCAGCAGCTTGGGACAGGGGGCTCTCAATGAGCAGTTCTTC. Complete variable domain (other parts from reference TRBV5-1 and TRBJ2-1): KAGVTQTPRYLIKTRGQQVTLSCSPISGHRSVSWYQQTPGQGLQFLFEYFSETQRNKGNFPGRFSGRQFSNSRSEMNVSTLELGDSALYLCASSLGQGALNEQFFGPGTRLTVL.